This T cell receptor beta chain was documented in a study of cytomegalovirus exposure and HLA in healthy donors. At collection, donors were nominally healthy, but unrecorded immune exposures were probable. Study-level points and caveats: The study labeled more than 150 TCR beta chains cytomegalovirus-associated.

V was clipped by 3 bases and J by 5 bases, with 23 bases between them. The CDR3 is made up of 18 amino acids. CDR1 is MGHRA and CDR2 is YSYEKL in the germline V gene. A multiplex PCR was run with 60 Vbeta primers and 13 Jbeta primers. Profiling relied on immunoSEQ multiplex PCR, and the TCRdb table lists in-frame clones only, not all of them. Among just over 60,000 clones listed, more than 75% were seen once. In the case of this clone: Antigen specificity is unknown.

The genes are TRBV4-1 and TRBJ2-1; possibly TRBD2 for D (6 bases). The receptor was isolated from a man aged 18 to 30 in good health and CMV-seronegative. The sequencing input was PBMCs. The CDR3 region is CASSHDDGGASLDNEQFF. The CDR3 nucleotides are TGCGCCAGCAGCCACGATGACGGGGGAGCCTCCCTGGACAATGAGCAGTTCTTC.